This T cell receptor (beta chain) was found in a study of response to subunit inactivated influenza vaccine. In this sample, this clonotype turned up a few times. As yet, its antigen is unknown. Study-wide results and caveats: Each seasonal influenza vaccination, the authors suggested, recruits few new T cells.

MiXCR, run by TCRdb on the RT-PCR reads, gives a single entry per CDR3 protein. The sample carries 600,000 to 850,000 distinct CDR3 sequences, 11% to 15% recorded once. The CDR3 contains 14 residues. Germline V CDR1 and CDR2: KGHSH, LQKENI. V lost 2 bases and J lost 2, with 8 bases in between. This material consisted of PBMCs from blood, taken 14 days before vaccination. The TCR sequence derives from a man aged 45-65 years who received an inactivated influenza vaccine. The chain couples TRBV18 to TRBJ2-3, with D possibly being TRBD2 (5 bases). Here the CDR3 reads CASSPLANTDTQYF. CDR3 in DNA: TGTGCCAGCTCACCATTAGCGAACACAGATACGCAGTATTTT.